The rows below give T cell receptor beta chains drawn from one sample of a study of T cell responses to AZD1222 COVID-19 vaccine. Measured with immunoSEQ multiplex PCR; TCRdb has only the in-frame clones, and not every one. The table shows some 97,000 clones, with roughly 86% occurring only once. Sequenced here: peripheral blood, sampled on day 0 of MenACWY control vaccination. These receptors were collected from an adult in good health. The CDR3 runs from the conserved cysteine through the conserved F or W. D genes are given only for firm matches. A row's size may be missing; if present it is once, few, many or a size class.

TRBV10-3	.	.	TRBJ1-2	CATTADYGYTF	TGTGCCACGACGGCCGATTATGGCTACACCTTC
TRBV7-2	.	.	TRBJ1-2	CASSPWAAARGYTF	TGTGCCAGCAGCCCGTGGGCTGCTGCTAGAGGCTACACCTTC
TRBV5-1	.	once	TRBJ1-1	CASSFTPGTEAFF	TGCGCCAGCAGCTTTACACCTGGCACTGAAGCTTTCTTT
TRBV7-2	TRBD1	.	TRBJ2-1	CASSKDRGGFNEQFF	TGTGCCAGCAGCAAGGACAGGGGGGGGTTTAATGAGCAGTTCTTC
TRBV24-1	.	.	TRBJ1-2	CATSDRAVTYGYTF	TGTGCCACCAGTGATCGGGCCGTCACGTATGGCTACACCTTC
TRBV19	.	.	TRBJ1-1	CASSIDHGLDTEAFF	TGTGCCAGTAGTATAGATCACGGGTTGGACACTGAAGCTTTCTTT
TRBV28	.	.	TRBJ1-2	CASSSRDRRLYGYTF	TGTGCCAGCAGTTCGCGCGACAGGCGCCTCTATGGCTACACCTTC
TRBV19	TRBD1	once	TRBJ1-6	CASKIQGANSPLHF	TGTGCCAGTAAAATCCAGGGGGCCAATTCACCCCTCCACTTT
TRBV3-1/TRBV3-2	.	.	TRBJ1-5	CASSQDSNQPQHF	TGTGCCAGCAGCCAAGATAGCAATCAGCCCCAGCATTTT
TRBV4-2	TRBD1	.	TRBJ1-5	CASSQQDRDGNQPQHF	TGTGCCAGCAGCCAACAGGACAGGGACGGGAATCAGCCCCAGCATTTT
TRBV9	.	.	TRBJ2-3	CASNLGIAETDTQYF	TGTGCCAGCAACCTCGGGATAGCGGAGACAGATACGCAGTATTTT
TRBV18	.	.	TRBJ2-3	CASSPRRDSLSTDTQYF	TGTGCCAGCTCACCACGGCGGGACTCCCTGAGCACAGATACGCAGTATTTT
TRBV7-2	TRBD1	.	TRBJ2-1	CASSSRTGSSEQFF	TGTGCCAGCAGCTCTCGGACAGGCTCGAGCGAACAGTTCTTC
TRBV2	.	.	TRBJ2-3	CANRKGDWDTQYF	TGTGCCAACAGAAAAGGGGACTGGGATACGCAGTATTTT
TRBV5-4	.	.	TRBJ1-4	CASSFLGRPTEKLFF	TGTGCCAGCAGCTTCCTTGGGCGGCCCACTGAAAAACTGTTTTTT
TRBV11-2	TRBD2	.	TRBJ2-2	CASSRLRGAGELFF	TGTGCCAGCAGCCGTCTCCGGGGGGCCGGGGAGCTGTTTTTT
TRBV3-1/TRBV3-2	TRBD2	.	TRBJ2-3	CASSLGTTASTDTQYF	TGTGCCAGCAGCTTAGGGACTACCGCTAGCACAGATACGCAGTATTTT
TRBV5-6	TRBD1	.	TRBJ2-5	CASSPTGVETQYF	TGTGCCAGCAGCCCGACAGGGGTAGAGACCCAGTACTTC
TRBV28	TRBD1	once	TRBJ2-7	CASSSPGQDFYEQYF	TGTGCCAGCAGTTCCCCCGGACAGGATTTTTACGAGCAGTACTTC
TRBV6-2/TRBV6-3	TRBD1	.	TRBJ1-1	CASSYSNRGTEAFF	TGTGCCAGCAGTTACTCGAACAGGGGGACTGAAGCTTTCTTT
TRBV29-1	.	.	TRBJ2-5	CSVGQQETQYF	TGCAGCGTTGGACAGCAAGAGACCCAGTACTTC
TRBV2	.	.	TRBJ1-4	CASSGATNEKLFF	TGTGCCAGCAGCGGAGCAACTAATGAAAAACTGTTTTTT
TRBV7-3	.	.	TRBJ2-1	CASSPGRGAPYNEQFF	TGTGCCAGCAGCCCGGGGAGGGGGGCCCCCTACAATGAGCAGTTCTTC
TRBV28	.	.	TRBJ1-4	CASTTGPGVGEKLFF	TGTGCCAGCACTACCGGGCCAGGCGTTGGGGAAAAACTGTTTTTT
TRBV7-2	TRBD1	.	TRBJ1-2	CASSPSGQGYGYTF	TGTGCCAGCAGCCCAAGCGGACAGGGCTATGGCTACACCTTC
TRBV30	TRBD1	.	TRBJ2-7	CAWSAFIGQGNYEQYF	TGTGCCTGGAGTGCTTTCATTGGACAGGGGAACTACGAGCAGTACTTC
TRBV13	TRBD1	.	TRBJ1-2	CASSFGQGANYGYTF	TGTGCCAGCAGCTTTGGACAGGGCGCTAACTATGGCTACACCTTC
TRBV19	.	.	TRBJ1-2	CASKSEANYGYTF	TGTGCCAGCAAATCGGAGGCGAACTATGGCTACACCTTC
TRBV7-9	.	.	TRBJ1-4	CASQGSFAEKLFF	TGTGCCAGCCAAGGGAGTTTTGCTGAAAAACTGTTTTTT
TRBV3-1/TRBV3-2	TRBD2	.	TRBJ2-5	CALGGGPRETQYF	TGTGCCTTGGGCGGGGGGCCACGGGAGACCCAGTACTTC
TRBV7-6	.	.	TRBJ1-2	CASSFAQGIYTF	TGTGCCAGCAGCTTTGCACAGGGAATCTACACCTTC
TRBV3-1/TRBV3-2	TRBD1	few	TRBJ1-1	CASSARQGRTEAFF	TGTGCCAGCAGCGCCCGACAGGGGCGGACTGAAGCTTTCTTT
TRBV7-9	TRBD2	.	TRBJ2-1	CASSLTGGTWNEQFF	TGTGCCAGCAGCTTAACGGGGGGGACCTGGAATGAGCAGTTCTTC
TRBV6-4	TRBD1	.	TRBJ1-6	CASRRTGVRDSPLHF	TGTGCCAGCAGAAGGACAGGGGTTAGAGATTCACCCCTCCACTTT
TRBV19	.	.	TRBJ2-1	CASSITAAFPYNEQFF	TGTGCCAGTAGTATTACAGCGGCCTTTCCCTACAATGAGCAGTTCTTC
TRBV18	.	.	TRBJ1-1	CASSQLQGTEGFF	TGTGCCAGCTCACAACTACAGGGTACCGAGGGTTTCTTT